This TCR beta chain was found in a study of shared clonotypes between healthy human individuals. Findings and caveats of the study: Sampling covered blood only; tissue repertoires likely differ.

It was at deep level that the assay was run. Every immunoSEQ plate was one replicate of a subset's evenly spread DNA. Some clones are missing from TCRdb's copy, which holds only in-frame ones; the method was immunoSEQ multiplex PCR. Of roughly 520,000 clones listed, around 95% are singletons. Points on this clone: Its antigen is not known.

Germline V gene data show CDR1 as MNHNS and CDR2 as SASEGT. CDR3 length: 14 amino acids. V lost 4 bases to trimming and J lost 3 bases, with 9 bases between them. J is TRBJ1-4 and V is TRBV6-1; D unclear. Sequenced input: naive CD4+ T cells sorted from blood. This sample's subset: CD45RA+ positively selected. This clonotype was sampled from a woman aged 25 to 45 in good health. The CDR3 reads CASSVQWSNEKLFF. CDR3 nucleotides: TGTGCCAGCAGTGTGCAGTGGTCTAATGAAAAACTGTTTTTT.